These 5 T cell receptor beta chains share one sample of origin, sequenced in a study of cytomegalovirus exposure and HLA in healthy donors. With 60 Vbeta and 13 Jbeta primers, the PCR was carried out. Clones were sequenced by immunoSEQ multiplex PCR, and TCRdb holds only the in-frame ones, with some missing. The repertoire consists of some 190,000 clones, with roughly 80% occurring once and the leading ten covering 1.5% to 2%. The sequenced sample consisted of PBMCs. Receptors originate from a woman aged 18-30 years in good health and CMV-seronegative.

About this clone: Relative to the germline gene, one junction end is altered; a read error may explain this. The V gene is TRBV7-2, the J gene TRBJ1-1; 7 bases fit TRBD1. CDR1 and CDR2 from the germline V gene are SGHTA and FQGNSA. The CDR3 is 17 residues long. CDR3 residues: CASTLGGQPTMNTEAFF. CDR3 coding DNA: TGTGCCAGCACCTTAGGGGGACAGCCTACTATGAACACTGAAGCTTTCTTT.

The chain carries TRBV6-4 and TRBJ2-3, with TRBD2 as a possible D gene (6 bases). Germline V gives CDR1 MRHNA, CDR2 SNTAGT. The CDR3 is made up of 15 amino acids. With 4 bases removed from V and 2 bases from J, the gap between germline ends came to 13 bases. The CDR3, as DNA: TGTGCCAGCAGTGCGAACGGGGGTACCACAGATACGCAGTATTTT. This translates into CASSANGGTTDTQYF.

The V and J genes are TRBV5-1 and TRBJ2-3; D may be TRBD2 (7 bases). Trimming stripped 0 bases from V and 2 bases from J, with 10 bases between. The CDR3 spans 15 residues. Germline loops: CDR1 SGHRS, CDR2 YFSETQ. Here the CDR3 DNA reads TGCGCCAGCAGCTTGGGGGGGGGCCCCACAGATACGCAGTATTTT. Encoded protein: CASSLGGGPTDTQYF.

The chain uses TRBV28 and TRBJ1-2; D is uncertain. With 4 bases removed from V and 5 bases from J, the gap between germline ends came to 5 bases. There are 11 residues in the CDR3. Germline CDR1 and CDR2: MDHEN and SYDVKM. CDR3 protein: CASSYSYGYTF. The CDR3 DNA reads TGTGCCAGCAGTTACTCGTATGGCTACACCTTC.

V gene TRBV9 combines with J gene TRBJ2-7, with D tentatively TRBD2 (6 bases). The V gene lost 4 bases and the J gene lost 2 bases, with 10 bases spanning the gap. Per the germline V gene, CDR1 is SGDLS and CDR2 is YYNGEE. The CDR3 is 13 amino acids. The CDR3 sequence is CASSPRGTYEQYF. CDR3 in DNA: TGTGCCAGCAGCCCGCGGGGTACCTACGAGCAGTACTTC.